This T cell receptor (beta chain) comes out of a study of cytomegalovirus exposure and HLA in healthy donors. Study-wide context: Caucasian-associated ancestry cluster membership applied to under 85% of some 400 genotyped donors. Broader study findings: A prior analysis recorded that most TCR beta V segments were productive about 90% or about 30% of the time. A likely sequencing artifact accounted for one observed cluster of highly shared sequence variants. At a 0.05 false discovery rate, a later analysis found some 17,000 TCR beta sequences to be associated with HLA alleles.

Turning to this clone: Antigen specificity is unknown.

PCR employed 60 Vbeta and 13 Jbeta primers. Measured with immunoSEQ multiplex PCR; TCRdb has only the in-frame clones, and not every one. The sample lists tens of thousands of clones, 60% to 85% occurring once. CDR1 is MNHEY, CDR2 SVGAGI, per germline. V shed 6 bases and J shed 3 bases, with 14 bases lying between them. The CDR3 totals 14 residues. The specimen was PBMCs. The V gene is TRBV6-5, the J gene TRBJ1-1; D not certain. The TCR comes from a woman in her thirties or forties in good health and CMV-seropositive. CDR3 DNA: TGTGCCAGCAGGGCCCAGAGGAAGTACACTGAAGCTTTCTTT. This sequence encodes CASRAQRKYTEAFF.